This TCR beta chain was found in a study of blood T cell repertoires in COVID-19. Overall study: The United States, Italy and Spain supplied acute and convalescent COVID-19 samples.

Here immunoSEQ multiplex PCR was the method, and the copy in TCRdb shows in-frame clones only, minus some. The sample contains under 250,000 clones, approximately 87% of which appear only once. J lost 5 bases, V lost 3 bases, and 1 base had no gene match. CDR3 length equals 14 residues. Per the germline V gene, CDR1 is SGDLS and CDR2 is YYNGEE. The V gene is TRBV9, the J gene TRBJ1-5; 11 bases fit TRBD1. The TCR sequence derives from a man aged 55 to 69 with acute or convalescent COVID-19. Sequences were obtained from peripheral blood. The CDR3 sequence is CASSAGQGDQPQHF. The CDR3, as DNA: TGTGCCAGCAGCGCGGGACAGGGGGATCAGCCCCAGCATTTT.